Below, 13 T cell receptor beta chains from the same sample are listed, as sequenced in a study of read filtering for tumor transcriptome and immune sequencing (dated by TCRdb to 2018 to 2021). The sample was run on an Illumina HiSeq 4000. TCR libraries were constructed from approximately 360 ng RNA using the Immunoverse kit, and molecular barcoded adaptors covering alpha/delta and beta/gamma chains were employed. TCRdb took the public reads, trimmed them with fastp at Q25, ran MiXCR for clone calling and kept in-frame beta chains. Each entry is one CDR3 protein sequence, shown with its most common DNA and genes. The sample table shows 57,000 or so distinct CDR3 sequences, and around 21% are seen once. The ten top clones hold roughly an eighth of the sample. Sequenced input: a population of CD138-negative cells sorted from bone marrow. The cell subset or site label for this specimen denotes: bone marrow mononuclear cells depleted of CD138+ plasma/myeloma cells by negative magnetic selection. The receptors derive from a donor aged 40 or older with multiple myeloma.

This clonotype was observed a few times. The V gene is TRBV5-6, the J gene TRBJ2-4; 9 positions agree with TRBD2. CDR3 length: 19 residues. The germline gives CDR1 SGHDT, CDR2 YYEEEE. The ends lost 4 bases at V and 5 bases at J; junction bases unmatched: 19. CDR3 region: CASSPGSRGGASRQNIQYF. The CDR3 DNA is TGTGCCAGCAGCCCGGGCAGTCGCGGGGGGGCCTCGCGCCAAAACATTCAGTACTTC.

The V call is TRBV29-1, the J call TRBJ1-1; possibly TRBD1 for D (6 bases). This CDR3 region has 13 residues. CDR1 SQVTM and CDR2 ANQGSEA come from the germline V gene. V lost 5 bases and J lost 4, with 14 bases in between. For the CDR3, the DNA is TGCAGCGTTCGGAACAGGGCTGGCACTGAAGCTTTCTTT. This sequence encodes CSVRNRAGTEAFF.

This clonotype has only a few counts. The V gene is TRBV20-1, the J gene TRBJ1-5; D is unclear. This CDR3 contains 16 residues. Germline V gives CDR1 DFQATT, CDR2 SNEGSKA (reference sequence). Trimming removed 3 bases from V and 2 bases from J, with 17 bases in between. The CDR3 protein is CSASAGVWVGNQPQHF. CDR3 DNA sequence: TGCAGTGCTAGCGCCGGGGTTTGGGTAGGCAATCAGCCCCAGCATTTT.

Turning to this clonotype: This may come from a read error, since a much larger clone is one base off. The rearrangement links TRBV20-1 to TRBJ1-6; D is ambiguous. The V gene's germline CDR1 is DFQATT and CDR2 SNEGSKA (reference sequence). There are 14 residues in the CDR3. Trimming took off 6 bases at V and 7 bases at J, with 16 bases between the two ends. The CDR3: CSATTGKGNSPLHF. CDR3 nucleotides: TGCAGTGCCACAACCGGGAAAGGAAATTCACCCCTCCACTTT.

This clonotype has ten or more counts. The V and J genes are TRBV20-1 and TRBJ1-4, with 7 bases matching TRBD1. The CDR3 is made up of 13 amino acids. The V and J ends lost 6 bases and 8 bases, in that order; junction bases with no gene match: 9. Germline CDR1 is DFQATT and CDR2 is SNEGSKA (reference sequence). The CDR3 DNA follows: TGCAGTGCCCCCGTAGGGGGCGAGGAAAAACTGTTTTTT. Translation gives CSAPVGGEEKLFF.

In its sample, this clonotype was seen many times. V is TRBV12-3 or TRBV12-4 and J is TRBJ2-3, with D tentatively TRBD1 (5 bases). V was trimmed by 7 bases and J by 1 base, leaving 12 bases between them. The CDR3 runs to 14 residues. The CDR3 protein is CASTILGGTDTQYF. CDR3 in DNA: TGTGCCAGCACTATCCTAGGGGGCACAGATACGCAGTATTTT.

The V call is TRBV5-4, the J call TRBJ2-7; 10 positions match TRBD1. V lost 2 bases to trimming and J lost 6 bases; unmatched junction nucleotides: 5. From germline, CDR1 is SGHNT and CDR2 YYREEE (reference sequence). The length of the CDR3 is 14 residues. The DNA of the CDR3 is TGTGCCAGCAGCTTCCGGGACAGGGGACGCGAGCAGTACTTC. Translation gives CASSFRDRGREQYF.

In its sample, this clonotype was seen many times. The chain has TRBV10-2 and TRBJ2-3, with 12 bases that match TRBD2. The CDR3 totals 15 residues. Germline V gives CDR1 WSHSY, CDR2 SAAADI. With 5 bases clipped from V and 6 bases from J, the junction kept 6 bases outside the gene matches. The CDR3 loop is CASSPSSGGGDTQYF. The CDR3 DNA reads TGCGCCAGCAGTCCCTCTAGCGGGGGGGGCGATACGCAGTATTTT.

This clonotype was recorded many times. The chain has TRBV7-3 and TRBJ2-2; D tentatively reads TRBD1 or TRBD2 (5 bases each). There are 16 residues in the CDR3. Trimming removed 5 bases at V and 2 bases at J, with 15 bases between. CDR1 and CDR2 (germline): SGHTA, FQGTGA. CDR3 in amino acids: CASSPSGTLNTGELFF. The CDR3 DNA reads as TGTGCCAGCAGCCCATCCGGGACCTTAAACACCGGGGAGCTGTTTTTT.

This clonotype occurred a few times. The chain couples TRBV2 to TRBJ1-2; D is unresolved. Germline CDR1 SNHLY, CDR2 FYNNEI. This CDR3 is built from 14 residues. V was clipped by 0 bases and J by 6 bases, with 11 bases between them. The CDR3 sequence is CASSEALRVDGYTF. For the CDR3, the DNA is TGTGCCAGCAGTGAAGCGCTGCGGGTGGATGGCTACACCTTC. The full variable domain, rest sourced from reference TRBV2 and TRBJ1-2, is EPEVTQTPSHQVTQMGQEVILRCVPISNHLYFYWYRQILGQKVEFLVSFYNNEISEKSEIFDDQFSVERPDGSNFTLKIRSTKLEDSAMYFCASSEALRVDGYTFGSGTRLTVV.

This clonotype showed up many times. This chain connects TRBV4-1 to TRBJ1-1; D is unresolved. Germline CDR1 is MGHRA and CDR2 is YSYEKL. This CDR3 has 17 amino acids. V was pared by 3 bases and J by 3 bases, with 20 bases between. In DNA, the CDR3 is TGCGCCAGCAGCCACCATAGGACCAGAGGAAAATACACTGAAGCTTTCTTT. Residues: CASSHHRTRGKYTEAFF.

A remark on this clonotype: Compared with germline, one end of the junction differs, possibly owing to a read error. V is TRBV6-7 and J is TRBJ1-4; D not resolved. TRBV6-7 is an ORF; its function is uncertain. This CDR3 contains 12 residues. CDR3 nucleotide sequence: TGTGCCGGCAGTTCCGGCGGCGAAAAACTGTTTTTT. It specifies CAGSSGGEKLFF.

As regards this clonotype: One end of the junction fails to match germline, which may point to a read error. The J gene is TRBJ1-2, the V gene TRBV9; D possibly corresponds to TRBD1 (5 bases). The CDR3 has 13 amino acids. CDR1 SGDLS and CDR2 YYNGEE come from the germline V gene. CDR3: CTSSVWQGEGYTF. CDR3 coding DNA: TGTACCAGCAGCGTATGGCAGGGCGAAGGCTACACCTTC.